A selection of T cell receptor beta chains follows, all from one sample in a study of technical replicates of blood from several donors. The assay was immunoSEQ multiplex PCR, and TCRdb's table has in-frame clones only and misses some. The table lists tens of thousands of clones, 91% of them singletons. The sequencing sample was made of PBMCs. The source is a human donor in good health. Some clones in this sample may be carry-over from other donors' samples. The CDR3 runs from the conserved cysteine through the conserved F or W. The D gene is left open where the match is weak. Only part of the rows carry a size: once, few, many, or a class if the clone is expanded.

TRBD1	13	TRBV4-1	TRBJ2-7	.	TGCGCCAGCAGCAAGACAGGGACGTACGAGCAGTACTTC	CASSKTGTYEQYF
.	11	TRBV29-1	TRBJ2-7	.	TGCAGCGTTGCCAGCTCCTACGAGCAGTACTTC	CSVASSYEQYF
TRBD2	16	TRBV5-1	TRBJ2-3	.	TGCGCCAGCAGCTTCTCTAGCGGGGGGGCGACAGATACGCAGTATTTT	CASSFSSGGATDTQYF
TRBD1	14	TRBV4-1	TRBJ2-7	.	TGCGCCAGCAGCCACTACAGGGGAAGCTACGAGCAGTACTTC	CASSHYRGSYEQYF
TRBD2	14	TRBV9	TRBJ2-3	.	TGTGCCAGCAGCATGGCGGGGGGAACAGATACGCAGTATTTT	CASSMAGGTDTQYF
.	17	TRBV4-1	TRBJ2-7	.	TGCGCCAGCAGCCATTTGCTCGGGGAAGTCGGCTCCTACGAGCAGTACTTC	CASSHLLGEVGSYEQYF
TRBD2	16	TRBV29-1	TRBJ2-5	.	TGCAGCGTTGAAGATGGGCTAGCGGGAGTATGGGGGACCCAGTACTTC	CSVEDGLAGVWGTQYF
TRBD2	15	TRBV11-3	TRBJ2-1	.	TGTGCCAGCAGCTCTAGCGGGAGCTCGGACAATGAGCAGTTCTTC	CASSSSGSSDNEQFF
.	15	TRBV4-1	TRBJ1-1	.	TGCGCCAGCAGCCAAGATCGGGGGGCGGGCACTGAAGCTTTCTTT	CASSQDRGAGTEAFF
.	16	TRBV7-9	TRBJ1-4	.	TGTGCCAGCAGCTTAGCGGAAGGGACTTCTAATGAAAAACTGTTTTTT	CASSLAEGTSNEKLFF
TRBD1	16	TRBV7-8	TRBJ2-2	.	TGTGCCAGCAGCTTCCTCCAGGACAGGGCCGGCGGGGAGCTGTTTTTT	CASSFLQDRAGGELFF
.	14	TRBV2	TRBJ1-4	.	TGTGCCAGCTGCTATTCAGGGACTAATGAAAAACTGTTTTTT	CASCYSGTNEKLFF
TRBD1	14	TRBV4-3	TRBJ1-1	once	TGCGCCAGCAGCCAAGGCCCAGGGGGGTATGAAGCTTTCTTT	CASSQGPGGYEAFF
TRBD2	16	TRBV19	TRBJ2-7	.	TGTGCCAGCTCGGATCCTGGGACTAGCGGTACCTACGAGCAGTACTTC	CASSDPGTSGTYEQYF
.	14	TRBV7-9	TRBJ1-1	.	TGTGCCAGCAGCTTAGCGCGGGGGAACACTGAAGCTTTCTTT	CASSLARGNTEAFF
.	13	TRBV6-1	TRBJ1-6	.	TGTGCCAGCAGTGATAACAGGAATTCACCCCTCCACTTT	CASSDNRNSPLHF
TRBD2	16	TRBV7-6	TRBJ2-1	.	TGTGCCAGCAGCAGCCCCCGGGACTACACATACAATGAGCAGTTCTTC	CASSSPRDYTYNEQFF
TRBD2	15	TRBV2	TRBJ2-2	.	TGTGCCAGCAGTGAAATTAGGACTAGCCTCGGGGAGCTGTTTTTT	CASSEIRTSLGELFF
.	14	TRBV7-2	TRBJ1-1	.	TGTGCCAGCAGCTTTGCGGACGGAGGTACTGAAGCTTTCTTT	CASSFADGGTEAFF
TRBD1	15	TRBV2	TRBJ1-4	few	TGTGCCAGCAGATTACGGACAGGGGCGCTTGAAAAACTGTTTTTT	CASRLRTGALEKLFF
TRBD2	16	TRBV7-2	TRBJ2-2	.	TGTGCCAGCAGCGCATCTAGCGGGGGGATCACCGGGGAGCTGTTTTTT	CASSASSGGITGELFF
TRBD1	18	TRBV18	TRBJ1-2	.	TGTGCCAGCTCACCACAAGAAGGGACAGGGAACATTAACTATGGCTACACCTTC	CASSPQEGTGNINYGYTF
.	14	TRBV7-9	TRBJ2-1	.	TGTGCCAGTGGCCCACGGGACTCCTACAATGAGCAGTTCTTC	CASGPRDSYNEQFF
.	15	TRBV7-2	TRBJ1-6	.	TGTGCCAGCGGGGGGGCCAGCTCCTATAATTCACCCCTCCACTTT	CASGGASSYNSPLHF
TRBD1	15	TRBV5-1	TRBJ2-1	.	TGCGCCAGCAGCTTGGCAAGGCAGGGGGCGGTTGAGCAGTTCTTC	CASSLARQGAVEQFF